The T cell receptor beta chain described here comes from a study of human T cells and chemical hapten exposure. Across the whole study: DPC 0.01% went on the upper back by patch test, with reading at 6 days.

Concerning this clonotype itself: Its antigen is not known.

The time point here: patch test 3, about 24 weeks after DPC sensitization. Documented treatment: therapeutic diphenylcyclopropenone sensitization with weekly scalp DPC. The authors' total RNA extraction used unfractionated whole blood. Study observations and caveats: Donors, who had alopecia, may show an immune response that differs from healthy people's.

From germline, CDR1 is MNHEY and CDR2 SVGAGI. After removal of 5 bases from V and 6 bases from J, the junction contained 5 bases not matched to a gene. This CDR3 region has 14 residues. One entry per CDR3 protein, called by TCRdb with MiXCR from the RACE reads. This sample has 85,000 to 100,000 distinct CDR3 sequences; 25% to 35% occur once, and the top ten carry 10%. The V and J genes are TRBV6-5 and TRBJ1-2; 11 bases map to TRBD1. The TCR sequence derives from a man in his forties or fifties with alopecia areata. Some clones in this sample may be carry-over from other donors' samples. The input for sequencing was whole blood, taken in connection with sensitization to the hapten diphenylcyclopropenone (DPC). In DNA, the CDR3 is TGTGCCAGCAGTCTGGACAGGGGGCTCGATGGCTACACCTTC. As protein: CASSLDRGLDGYTF.